The 5 T cell receptor beta chains below come from one sample, sequenced in a study of CD4+ T cells in melanoma. Libraries were prepared by immunoSEQ multiplex PCR; TCRdb keeps only in-frame clonotypes and omits some of them. The data show fewer than 150,000 clones, 80% to 95% seen once. These TCRs come from a human donor with melanoma.

This chain connects TRBV10-3 to TRBJ2-7; TRBD1 is a possible D gene (5 bases). CDR1 ENHRY and CDR2 SYGVKD come from the germline V gene. The CDR3 runs to 13 residues. Trimming stripped 8 bases from V and 4 bases from J, with 15 bases between. CDR3 DNA sequence: TGTGCCATCGGGGATCGACAGCCTTACGAGCAGTACTTC. Translating gives CAIGDRQPYEQYF.

The CDR3 region is CASSGYPGEQYF. DNA of the CDR3: TGTGCCAGCAGCGGGTATCCGGGGGAGCAGTACTTC. The rearrangement links TRBV6-6 to TRBJ2-7; perhaps TRBD2 as D (5 bases). The CDR3 runs to 12 residues. V lost 6 bases, J lost 7 bases, and 13 bases lay in between. Germline CDR1 is MNHNY and CDR2 is SVGAGI (reference sequence).

This chain joins TRBV18 and TRBJ1-2; D perhaps matches TRBD1 (5 bases). Trimming shortened V by 2 bases and J by 0 bases, and 13 bases separated the two germline ends. CDR1 is KGHSH and CDR2 is LQKENI in the germline V gene. The CDR3 is 16 residues long. CDR3 residues: CASSPSQGLPNYGYTF. CDR3 in DNA: TGTGCCAGCTCACCAAGCCAGGGCCTTCCTAACTATGGCTACACCTTC.

The chain uses TRBV18 and TRBJ1-4, with a possible D match to TRBD1 (5 bases). V lost 5 bases and J lost 4, with 11 bases in between. CDR1 and CDR2 (germline): KGHSH, LQKENI. CDR3 length: 14 amino acids. CDR3 region: CASSMNGGNEKLFF. Written as DNA, the CDR3 is TGTGCCAGCTCAATGAACGGGGGTAATGAAAAACTGTTTTTT.

This chain uses TRBV5-1 with TRBJ1-4; D may be TRBD1 (5 bases). In germline, CDR1 is SGHRS, CDR2 YFSETQ. Deletions cut 0 bases from V and 5 bases from J, with 11 bases between. The CDR3 is 15 residues long. The chain's CDR3 is CASSLEVGGNEKLFF. CDR3 DNA: TGCGCCAGCAGCTTGGAAGTCGGGGGGAATGAAAAACTGTTTTTT.